This T cell receptor (beta chain) stems from a study of CXCR3-negative and CXCR3-positive naive CD8 T cells. General observations from the study: TRBV-TRBJ usage was alike in naive CXCR3-negative and CXCR3-positive cells but differed in memory cells. TRB CDR3s of CXCR3-positive naive cells were more hydrophobic than those of CXCR3-negative naive cells.

Germline V gives CDR1 KGHSH, CDR2 LQKENI. The CDR3 is 15 amino acids. 5' RACE with UMI labels generated the TRB cDNA libraries. TCRdb reworked the 5' RACE reads into one entry per CDR3 protein, no DNA. The listing records roughly 65,000 distinct CDR3 sequences. Comments on this clonotype: Its specificity is unknown.

The chain is built from TRBV18 and TRBJ1-5; the D call of TRBD1 rests on TCRdb alone, since no DNA is present to check it. Sequencing used naive CXCR3+ CD8+ T cells from blood. Subset reported: CD45RO-CCR7+CD27+CD95- naive CD8+ T cells expressing CXCR3 (TNR3+). This sequence originates from a human donor in good health. Some clones in this sample may be carry-over from other donors' samples. Here the CDR3 reads CASSPPSGADQPQHF.